A selection of T cell receptor beta chains follows, all from one sample in a study of blood T cell repertoires in COVID-19. Here immunoSEQ multiplex PCR was the method, and the copy in TCRdb shows in-frame clones only, minus some. Counted here are 250,000 to 300,000 clones, approximately 91% occurring once; the ten biggest clones make up about 2.3%. The sample consisted of PBMCs or T cells enriched from blood (not recorded which). The receptors originated from a middle-aged woman with acute COVID-19. Both conserved end residues are part of each CDR3. The D gene is left open where the match is weak. Clone size is given for some rows only: seen once, a few or many times, or a class if the clone is expanded.

TRBV19	-	TRBD1	TRBJ1-3	TGTGCCAGTAGTCAACAGGGGAGGCTTTCTGGAAACACCATATATTTT	CASSQQGRLSGNTIYF
TRBV7-3	-	-	TRBJ2-3	TGTGCCAGCAGCTTAATACCAGGGGGCACAGATACGCAGTATTTT	CASSLIPGGTDTQYF
TRBV6-2/TRBV6-3	once	-	TRBJ1-5	TGTGCCAGCGGTTGGGGGGGAGGGCAGCCCCAGCATTTT	CASGWGGGQPQHF
TRBV19	-	TRBD1	TRBJ2-3	TGTGCCAGTCGACAGGGGGCTGGCACAGATACGCAGTATTTT	CASRQGAGTDTQYF
TRBV3-1/TRBV3-2	-	-	TRBJ1-1	TGTGCCAGCAGCCAAGTCAGGGGCAGGACTGAAGCTTTCTTT	CASSQVRGRTEAFF
TRBV19	-	-	TRBJ1-1	TGTGCCAGTAGTATGGGCGCCTTAAGGGGCACTGAAGCTTTCTTT	CASSMGALRGTEAFF
TRBV7-2	-	-	TRBJ1-5	TGTGCCAGCAGCTTAATGAGTGCCCAGCCCCAGCATTTT	CASSLMSAQPQHF
TRBV24-1	-	TRBD1	TRBJ1-2	TGTGCCACCAGTAAAGGGACAGGTAATAACTATGGCTACACCTTC	CATSKGTGNNYGYTF
TRBV30	few	TRBD1	TRBJ2-7	TGTGCCTGGAGCCGGACAGGGCCCTACGAGCAGTACTTC	CAWSRTGPYEQYF
TRBV24-1	-	-	TRBJ1-5	TGTGCCACCAGGTCGGGGGGCAATCAGCCCCAGCATTTT	CATRSGGNQPQHF
TRBV30	-	TRBD2	TRBJ2-5	TGTGCCTGGAGTGTAGGGCTAGCGGGAGGGCCGGGAGAGACCCAGTACTTC	CAWSVGLAGGPGETQYF
TRBV2	-	TRBD2	TRBJ2-1	TGTGCCAGCAGTGCTGAGCGGGGGGCGCAAAATGAGCAGTTCTTC	CASSAERGAQNEQFF
TRBV19	-	-	TRBJ2-3	TGTGCCAGTAGAGACAGACAGTCAACAGATACGCAGTATTTT	CASRDRQSTDTQYF
TRBV4-3	-	TRBD2	TRBJ2-1	TGCGCCAGCAGCCAAGTTACTAGCGGAACCAATGAGCAGTTCTTC	CASSQVTSGTNEQFF
TRBV15	once	TRBD1	TRBJ1-1	TGTGCCACCAGCAGAGGCTTACAGGGGACTGAAGCTTTCTTT	CATSRGLQGTEAFF
TRBV5-6	-	TRBD1	TRBJ2-1	TGTGCCAGCACAAAGGACAGGGACTACAATGAGCAGTTCTTC	CASTKDRDYNEQFF
TRBV3-1/TRBV3-2	-	TRBD1	TRBJ2-7	TGTGCCAGCAGCCAAGCCGGGACAGGGAGGCACGAGCAGTACTTC	CASSQAGTGRHEQYF
TRBV19	-	TRBD1	TRBJ1-1	TGTGCCAGTAGTCTCCAGGGGGGCCTGAACACTGAAGCTTTCTTT	CASSLQGGLNTEAFF
TRBV6-2/TRBV6-3	once	-	TRBJ2-7	TGTGCCAGCAGTGCAATGGCGCCCGGGGTGCAGTACTTC	CASSAMAPGVQYF
TRBV9	-	TRBD1	TRBJ1-2	TGTGCCAGCAGCTTAACAGACAGGGGTCATGGCTACACCTTC	CASSLTDRGHGYTF
TRBV6-5	few	TRBD1	TRBJ1-4	TGTGCCAGCAGCTCTGGACAGGGAGGAGAAAAACTGTTTTTT	CASSSGQGGEKLFF
TRBV27	-	TRBD1	TRBJ2-5	TGTGCCAGCAGAACCCTCACAGGGGCAGAGACCCAGTACTTC	CASRTLTGAETQYF
TRBV21-1	-	-	TRBJ2-5	TGTGCCAGCAGCCTCCTGACTAGCGGGAGGGCCGGATGGGAGACCCAGTACTTC	CASSLLTSGRAGWETQYF
TRBV19	-	-	TRBJ1-3	TGTGCCAGTAGTATACCGGGAAGCTCTGGAAACACCATATATTTT	CASSIPGSSGNTIYF
TRBV10-1	-	-	TRBJ1-5	TGCGCCAGCACCCCGACCAGGGTTAGCAATCAGCCCCAGCATTTT	CASTPTRVSNQPQHF
TRBV19	-	-	TRBJ2-2	TGTGCCAGCCAGGGGCAGGTGAACACCGGGGAGCTGTTTTTT	CASQGQVNTGELFF
TRBV19	-	TRBD2	TRBJ2-3	TGTGCCAGTAGTATTCTAGCGGGGGGCAACACAGATACGCAGTATTTT	CASSILAGGNTDTQYF
TRBV28	-	-	TRBJ1-5	TGTGCCAGCAGTACTTGGAGTGGCAATCAGCCCCAGCATTTT	CASSTWSGNQPQHF
TRBV6-4	-	TRBD2	TRBJ2-2	TGTGCCAGCAGCCCCGGACTAGCGGGAGATTCCGGGGAGCTGTTTTTT	CASSPGLAGDSGELFF
TRBV13	-	-	TRBJ2-3	TGTGCCAGCAGCTTAGGCCATGGGAGCTCCACAGATACGCAGTATTTT	CASSLGHGSSTDTQYF
TRBV4-1	-	-	TRBJ1-5	TGCGCCAGCAGCCAATACGCCGCGGGGGGTAATCAGCCCCAGCATTTT	CASSQYAAGGNQPQHF
TRBV19	-	-	TRBJ2-1	TGTGCCAGTATGGCAGGGGAACTAGGGGCCGATGAGCAGTTCTTC	CASMAGELGADEQFF
TRBV30	once	TRBD2	TRBJ2-3	TGTGCCTGGATCCCGGGACTAGCGGGGCGCACAGATACGCAGTATTTT	CAWIPGLAGRTDTQYF
TRBV6-5	-	-	TRBJ1-2	TGTGCCAGCAGTTACTCGAGGGACTCATACTATGGCTACACCTTC	CASSYSRDSYYGYTF
TRBV14	-	-	TRBJ1-1	TGTGCCAGCAGCCAAGGCGGGGCCTACACTGAAGCTTTCTTT	CASSQGGAYTEAFF
TRBV7-9	-	-	TRBJ2-1	TGTGCCACCCAAAGTAGGGGGGGGGCTAGTAATGAGCAGTTCTTC	CATQSRGGASNEQFF
TRBV5-4	-	TRBD2	TRBJ2-5	TGTGCCAGCAGCCTACTAGCGGAAGAAGAGACCCAGTACTTC	CASSLLAEEETQYF
TRBV5-1	few	TRBD1	TRBJ1-4	TGCGCCAGCAGCAAACAGGGGGGCGCAGGTGAAAAACTGTTTTTT	CASSKQGGAGEKLFF
TRBV14	-	TRBD1	TRBJ1-1	TGTGCCAGCCGGGACAGACTGAACACTGAAGCTTTCTTT	CASRDRLNTEAFF
TRBV4-2	-	-	TRBJ2-1	TGTGCCAGCAGCCAGGACTCATACAATGAGCAGTTCTTC	CASSQDSYNEQFF
TRBV15	-	-	TRBJ2-5	TGTGCCACCAGCAGAGGACTAGAAGAGACCCAGTACTTC	CATSRGLEETQYF
TRBV5-4	-	TRBD2	TRBJ2-1	TGTGCCAGCAGCTTATTTAGCGGGAGAAACAATGAGCAGTTCTTC	CASSLFSGRNNEQFF
TRBV27	-	-	TRBJ1-6	TGTGCCAGCAGACCCTGGGACAAAAATAATTCACCCCTCCACTTT	CASRPWDKNNSPLHF
TRBV11-3	once	TRBD2	TRBJ2-2	TGTGCCAGCAGCTTCGGGACTAGTCTCACCGGGGAGCTGTTTTTT	CASSFGTSLTGELFF
TRBV7-2	-	TRBD1	TRBJ1-3	TGTGCCAGCAGCCGGGGACAGAGCTATGGAAACACCATATATTTT	CASSRGQSYGNTIYF
TRBV28	-	TRBD1	TRBJ1-2	TGTGCCAGCACGCATGCGGACAGGGATGTTTATGGCTACACCTTC	CASTHADRDVYGYTF
TRBV21-1	-	-	TRBJ2-4	TGTGCCAGCAGCAAGGGAGGGGGTGCCAAAAACATTCAGTACTTC	CASSKGGGAKNIQYF
TRBV7-2	once	-	TRBJ1-3	TGTGCCAGCAGCTTGCCCCGGGCCTCGGGAAGGGACACCATATATTTT	CASSLPRASGRDTIYF
TRBV7-9	-	TRBD1	TRBJ2-5	TGTGCCAGCAGCTTAGGGGGACAGGGAGGAAAGACCCAGTACTTC	CASSLGGQGGKTQYF
TRBV4-1	-	TRBD2	TRBJ2-5	TGCGCCAGCAGCCAAGTGGCTAGCGGCCAAGAGACCCAGTACTTC	CASSQVASGQETQYF
TRBV28	-	-	TRBJ1-2	TGTGCCAGCAGACGAACCCCGGACAGAAATGGCTACACCTTC	CASRRTPDRNGYTF
TRBV13	-	-	TRBJ2-5	TGTGCCAGCAGCCCCCTGCGGGCCCAAGAGACCCAGTACTTC	CASSPLRAQETQYF
TRBV27	-	TRBD2	TRBJ2-7	TGTGCCAGCAGTTATAATAGGCTAGCGGCCTCCTACGAGCAGTACTTC	CASSYNRLAASYEQYF